The 28 T cell receptor beta chains reported below all come from one sample, sequenced in a study of cytomegalovirus exposure and HLA in healthy donors. PCR was performed using 60 Vbeta and 13 Jbeta primers. Using immunoSEQ multiplex PCR, the repertoire was profiled, and TCRdb retains in-frame clones only, with some absent. Of 90,000 to 110,000 clones listed, approximately 80% are singletons. The sequenced sample was PBMCs. The receptor set was obtained from a young man in good health and CMV-seronegative.

The chain recombines TRBV29-1 with TRBJ2-3; 12 bases map to TRBD2. V was pared by 1 base and J by 5 bases, with 7 bases of the junction left unmatched. In germline, CDR1 is SQVTM, CDR2 ANQGSEA. This CDR3 has 16 residues. CDR3 sequence reads: CSVEGSSGGAGDTQYF. For the CDR3, the DNA is TGCAGCGTTGAAGGCTCTAGCGGGGGGGCGGGAGATACGCAGTATTTT.

The chain joins TRBV5-1 to TRBJ2-5; 7 nucleotides match TRBD1. V lost 4 bases, J lost 0 bases, and 9 bases stayed unmatched. This CDR3 is built from 16 residues. Germline V gene sequence: CDR1 SGHRS, CDR2 YFSETQ. The CDR3 sequence: CASSLPTGTDQETQYF. The CDR3 DNA reads as TGCGCCAGCAGCCTTCCTACCGGGACAGACCAAGAGACCCAGTACTTC.

The DNA of the CDR3 is TGTGCCAGCAGTTTGGCAGGGGGTCAGAACTACGAGCAGTACTTC. Protein sequence: CASSLAGGQNYEQYF. The genes are TRBV28 and TRBJ2-7, with TRBD1 identical over 7 bases. V lost 3 bases, J lost 3 bases, and 8 bases stayed unmatched. CDR1 is MDHEN and CDR2 is SYDVKM in the germline V gene. The CDR3 loop spans 15 amino acids.

A few counts support this clone. CDR3 amino acids: CASSLSRRGRAPGELFF. The CDR3 nucleotides are TGTGCCAGCAGCTTGTCACGTAGGGGGCGAGCCCCCGGGGAGCTGTTTTTT. This chain connects TRBV7-8 to TRBJ2-2; 7 nucleotides agree with TRBD1. The CDR3 sequence is 17 residues long. Germline trimming cut 3 bases from V and 6 bases from J; bases unmatched to any gene: 13. Germline V gene sequence: CDR1 SGHVS, CDR2 FQNEAQ.

The rearrangement links TRBV30 to TRBJ2-7, with TRBD1 as a possible D gene (5 bases). The CDR3 loop spans 12 amino acids. The germline gives CDR1 GTSNPN, CDR2 SVGIG (reference sequence). Trimming stripped 7 bases from V and 3 bases from J, with 13 bases between. The CDR3, as DNA: TGTGCCTCGCTTGACAGACACTACGAGCAGTACTTC. Amino acid sequence: CASLDRHYEQYF.

The chain employs TRBV7-2 and TRBJ1-1; tentative D call: TRBD1 (5 bases). This CDR3 has 13 residues. The V gene lost 5 bases and the J gene lost 0 bases, with 7 bases spanning the gap. Germline values: CDR1 SGHTA, CDR2 FQGNSA. The CDR3 DNA sequence: TGTGCCAGCAGCCCCAGGGTGAACACTGAAGCTTTCTTT. Translated: CASSPRVNTEAFF. The complete variable domain, with remaining parts taken from reference TRBV7-2 and TRBJ1-1, reads GAGVSQSPSNKVTEKGKDVELRCDPISGHTALYWYRQSLGQGLEFLIYFQGNSAPDKSGLPSDRFSAERTGGSVSTLTIQRTQQEDSAVYLCASSPRVNTEAFFGQGTRLTVV.

The chain is built from TRBV10-2 and TRBJ2-5; no clear D. This CDR3 is 13 amino acids long. Trimming shortened V by 6 bases and J by 1 base, and 9 bases separated the two germline ends. Looked up from germline, CDR1 is WSHSY and CDR2 is SAAADI. The CDR3 here is CASRKRRQETQYF. The CDR3 nucleotides read TGCGCCAGCAGGAAGAGGCGCCAAGAGACCCAGTACTTC.

The chain joins TRBV4-3 to TRBJ2-7, with 8 bases fitting TRBD1. Germline CDR1 LGHNA, CDR2 YSLEER. The CDR3 covers 15 residues. J was trimmed by 4 bases and V by 3 bases; bases with no gene match: 8. As DNA, the CDR3 is TGCGCCAGCAGCCACTCCTTCGACAGGGGTTACGAGCAGTACTTC. Translating gives CASSHSFDRGYEQYF.

The gene calls are TRBV6-1 and TRBJ1-5; 8 bases agree with TRBD1. The germline V gene has CDR1 MNHNS and CDR2 SASEGT. V lost 4 bases and J lost 2; bases outside the gene matches: 1. The CDR3 is 14 amino acids. The CDR3 nucleotides are TGTGCCAGCAGTGGGGGACAGGGCAATCAGCCCCAGCATTTT. This translates into CASSGGQGNQPQHF.

The genes are TRBV18 and TRBJ1-5, with 12 nucleotides matching TRBD1. The CDR3 is made up of 18 amino acids. Per the germline V gene, CDR1 is KGHSH and CDR2 is LQKENI. V shed 3 bases and J 1 base; nucleotides not matched to a gene: 7. CDR3 in DNA: TGTGCCAGCTCACCCGGGGACAGGGGGCTCGGAAGCAATCAGCCCCAGCATTTT. Residues: CASSPGDRGLGSNQPQHF. Using reference TRBV18 and TRBJ1-5 for the parts outside the CDR3, the full variable domain is NAGVMQNPRHLVRRRGQEARLRCSPMKGHSHVYWYRQLPEEGLKFMVYLQKENIIDESGMPKERFSAEFPKEGPSILRIQQVVRGDSAAYFCASSPGDRGLGSNQPQHFGDGTRLSIL.

The chain recombines TRBV7-9 with TRBJ1-1; D not certain. Deletions cut 5 bases from V and 1 base from J, with 8 bases between. This CDR3 has 13 amino acids. Germline values: CDR1 SEHNR, CDR2 FQNEAQ (reference sequence). In nucleotides, the CDR3 is TGTGCCAGCAGCCCGATAGCGAACACTGAAGCTTTCTTT. Amino acids: CASSPIANTEAFF.

This clone was found a few times. V gene TRBV5-1 combines with J gene TRBJ2-5, with D possibly being TRBD2 (5 bases). The V and J ends lost 2 bases and 5 bases respectively, with 7 bases between them. Germline V gene sequence: CDR1 SGHRS, CDR2 YFSETQ. The CDR3 covers 12 residues. Written as DNA, the CDR3 is TGCGCCAGCAGCTTCGGGGAGGAGACCCAGTACTTC. The encoded protein is CASSFGEETQYF.

The chain employs TRBV19 and TRBJ2-7, with no clear D. The germline V gene encodes CDR1 LNHDA and CDR2 SQIVND (reference sequence). Deletions cut 6 bases from V and 6 bases from J, with 9 bases between. The CDR3 length is 11 residues. CDR3 nucleotides: TGTGCCAGTAGACGAGGTAGCGAGCAGTACTTC. This gives the protein CASRRGSEQYF.

This clone was picked up one time. The chain uses TRBV10-3 and TRBJ1-1, with D perhaps matching TRBD1 (5 bases). CDR3 length: 14 residues. From germline, CDR1 is ENHRY and CDR2 SYGVKD. Trimming stripped 5 bases from V and 7 bases from J, with 17 bases between. This chain's CDR3 is CAISFPPGFDEAFF. In DNA form, the CDR3 reads TGTGCCATCAGTTTCCCCCCAGGGTTTGATGAAGCTTTCTTT.

The rearrangement uses TRBV6-4 and TRBJ2-6; D is uncertain. Trimming removed 0 bases at V and 2 bases at J, with 11 bases between. The V gene's germline CDR1 is MRHNA and CDR2 SNTAGT. The CDR3 consists of 17 residues. CDR3 sequence reads: CASSDSIRVAGANVLTF. The CDR3 DNA sequence: TGTGCCAGCAGTGACTCGATCCGGGTGGCTGGGGCCAACGTCCTGACTTTC.

The CDR3 loop reads CASGPGLAVEQFF. CDR3 nucleotides: TGCGCCAGCGGTCCGGGACTAGCGGTTGAGCAGTTCTTC. This sequence joins TRBV4-3 and TRBJ2-1; the match to TRBD2 covers 11 bases. The CDR3 sequence is 13 residues long. The V segment lost 8 bases and the J segment 9 bases; nucleotides outside the gene matches: 6. Germline CDR1 and CDR2: LGHNA and YSLEER.

The chain recombines TRBV11-2 with TRBJ1-1, with D perhaps TRBD1 (5 bases). Germline V gene data show CDR1 as SGHAT and CDR2 as FQNNGV. Between the trimmed V and J ends, which lost 6 bases and 4 bases, there was a span of 15 bases. The CDR3 extends over 14 amino acids. In nucleotides, the CDR3 is TGTGCCAGCAGGGGACTCAGGTCGGGCACTGAAGCTTTCTTT. The encoded protein is CASRGLRSGTEAFF.

The V call is TRBV7-2, the J call TRBJ2-7; D perhaps matches TRBD1 (5 bases). Germline V CDR1 and CDR2: SGHTA, FQGNSA. The CDR3 spans 14 residues. The ends were cut back, 1 base at V and 5 bases at J, with 12 bases in the middle. The CDR3, as DNA: TGTGCCAGCAGCTTAGGCACAGGATGGGACGAGCAGTACTTC. Protein sequence: CASSLGTGWDEQYF.

The chain couples TRBV19 to TRBJ2-7; TRBD1 agrees at 9 bases. The CDR3 has 14 amino acids. V dropped 6 bases and J dropped 1; count of bases not matched to a gene: 4. CDR1 and CDR2 (germline): LNHDA, SQIVND (reference sequence). DNA for the CDR3: TGTGCCAGTAGCCGGGACAGGGCTTCCTACGAGCAGTACTTC. Translated: CASSRDRASYEQYF.

The chain joins TRBV6-1 to TRBJ1-6, with no clear D. V was pared by 6 bases and J by 6 bases, with 9 bases between. The CDR3 covers 13 residues. The V gene's germline CDR1 is MNHNS and CDR2 SASEGT. Written as DNA, the CDR3 is TGTGCCAGCAGGGAGGGAGGTAATTCACCCCTCCACTTT. Protein: CASREGGNSPLHF.

The chain uses TRBV4-1 and TRBJ2-7, with 9 positions matching TRBD1. The ends lost 0 bases at V and 6 bases at J; junction bases unmatched: 9. This CDR3 region has 16 residues. CDR1 is MGHRA, CDR2 YSYEKL, per germline. The CDR3 spells CASSQDGWTGASEQYF. The CDR3 DNA sequence: TGCGCCAGCAGCCAAGACGGCTGGACAGGGGCGAGCGAGCAGTACTTC.

A single count supports this clone. J is TRBJ2-3 and V is TRBV9; no reliable D call. The CDR3 has 15 amino acids. V was cut by 3 bases and J by 0 bases, with 11 bases left in between. CDR1 and CDR2 (germline): SGDLS, YYNGEE. The CDR3 region has the DNA TGTGCCAGCAGCGGAGACAACCCTAGCACAGATACGCAGTATTTT. Its translation is CASSGDNPSTDTQYF.

V and J are TRBV5-1 and TRBJ2-3; tentative D call: TRBD2 (6 bases). Germline CDR1 SGHRS, CDR2 YFSETQ. V was pared by 3 bases and J by 0 bases, with 14 bases between. The CDR3 spans 16 residues. The CDR3 loop is CASSSEGPSSTDTQYF. The CDR3, as DNA: TGCGCCAGCAGCTCGGAGGGCCCGTCAAGCACAGATACGCAGTATTTT.

This clone was seen only a few times. V gene TRBV25-1 combines with J gene TRBJ1-4; 8 nucleotides line up with TRBD1. J was trimmed by 4 bases and V by 1 base; bases with no gene match: 2. The CDR3 extends over 15 amino acids. The germline V gene has CDR1 MGHDK and CDR2 SYGVNS. CDR3 protein: CASSELTGDNEKLFF. The CDR3 nucleotides are TGTGCCAGCAGTGAATTGACAGGGGATAATGAAAAACTGTTTTTT.

This chain uses TRBV14 with TRBJ2-7; D may be TRBD2 (6 bases). Germline V gives CDR1 SGHDN, CDR2 FVKESK. The CDR3 loop spans 12 amino acids. Trimming stripped 4 bases from V and 7 bases from J, with 11 bases between. The CDR3 loop reads CASSRAGYEQYF. CDR3 sequence (DNA): TGTGCCAGCAGCCGGGCGGGATATGAGCAGTACTTC.

V gene TRBV7-2 combines with J gene TRBJ2-6; TRBD1 matches at 7 bases. The CDR3 consists of 17 residues. J was trimmed by 0 bases and V by 4 bases; bases with no gene match: 6. Germline CDR1 is SGHTA and CDR2 is FQGNSA. The DNA of the CDR3 is TGTGCCAGCAGCTATCGGGGACAGAGCTCTGGGGCCAACGTCCTGACTTTC. It is translated as CASSYRGQSSGANVLTF.

This clone has just a few counts. The chain uses TRBV28 and TRBJ1-5; no firm D call. Trimming cost V 2 bases and J 3 bases, with 8 bases left between them. Germline loops: CDR1 MDHEN, CDR2 SYDVKM. This CDR3 contains 14 residues. CDR3 protein: CASSLGGSNQPQHF. CDR3 nucleotides: TGTGCCAGCAGTTTAGGAGGATCCAATCAGCCCCAGCATTTT. The full variable domain, completed using reference TRBV28 and TRBJ1-5, is DVKVTQSSRYLVKRTGEKVFLECVQDMDHENMFWYRQDPGLGLRLIYFSYDVKMKEKGDIPEGYSVSREKKERFSLILESASTNQTSMYLCASSLGGSNQPQHFGDGTRLSIL.

V and J are TRBV9 and TRBJ2-7; TRBD2 might be the D (6 bases). Germline V gene data show CDR1 as SGDLS and CDR2 as YYNGEE. Trimming took off 0 bases at V and 4 bases at J, with 11 bases between the two ends. CDR3 length equals 14 residues. This chain's CDR3 is CASSVGLVSYEQYF. The CDR3 DNA is TGTGCCAGCAGCGTAGGACTAGTTTCTTACGAGCAGTACTTC.